Below, 9 T cell receptor beta chains from the same sample are listed, as sequenced in a study of response to subunit inactivated influenza vaccine. TCRdb redid the calling of the RT-PCR reads with MiXCR, one entry per CDR3 protein. The sample carries approximately 570,000 distinct CDR3 sequences, about 7.6% recorded once. Sequencing used PBMCs from blood, obtained less than 30 months after vaccination. The receptors originated from a man aged 50-75 years who received an inactivated influenza vaccine.

This clonotype was seen more than once but under ten times. The J gene is TRBJ2-2, the V gene TRBV3-1; no clear D gene. CDR3 size: 15 residues. Germline assignment: CDR1 LGHDT and CDR2 YNNKEL (reference sequence). The germline V and J ends were trimmed by 2 bases and 8 bases, with 15 bases remaining between them. The CDR3: CASSQTTAPSGELFF. The CDR3 nucleotides read TGTGCCAGCAGCCAAACGACTGCACCGTCGGGGGAGCTGTTTTTT.

This clonotype was counted a few times. The chain joins TRBV6-4 to TRBJ2-4; 7 bases map to TRBD1. J was trimmed by 1 base and V by 2 bases; bases with no gene match: 17. This CDR3 spans 20 amino acids. The germline V gene has CDR1 MRHNA and CDR2 SNTAGT. In DNA form, the CDR3 reads TGTGCCAGCAGTGACCCCGAGGGGACAGAAAAGGAGAGGGCCAAAAACATTCAGTACTTC. Its translation is CASSDPEGTEKERAKNIQYF.

This clonotype was seen ten or more times. The J gene is TRBJ1-1, the V gene TRBV20-1, with no clear D. V shed 4 bases and J shed 3 bases, with 6 bases lying between them. Germline CDR1 and CDR2: DFQATT and SNEGSKA (reference sequence). CDR3 length equals 11 residues. The CDR3 DNA is TGCAGTGCTAACAGATACACTGAAGCTTTCTTT. This sequence encodes CSANRYTEAFF.

This clonotype was seen only a few times. The gene calls are TRBV7-2 and TRBJ2-7; the D is unclear. V lost 1 base and J 10 bases, leaving 11 bases between the germline ends. CDR3 length equals 12 residues. Per germline, CDR1 SGHTA and CDR2 FQGNSA. The CDR3 protein is CASSLDLGRQYF. CDR3 nucleotides: TGTGCCAGCAGCTTAGACCTCGGACGACAGTACTTC. Full variable domain (rest looked up from reference TRBV7-2 and TRBJ2-7): GAGVSQSPSNKVTEKGKDVELRCDPISGHTALYWYRQSLGQGLEFLIYFQGNSAPDKSGLPSDRFSAERTGGSVSTLTIQRTQQEDSAVYLCASSLDLGRQYFGPGTRLTVT.

This clonotype was seen at least ten times. The chain joins TRBV20-1 to TRBJ1-6, with TRBD1 matching over 7 bases. From germline, CDR1 is DFQATT and CDR2 SNEGSKA (reference sequence). CDR3 length: 12 residues. Trimming cost V 5 bases and J 7 bases; bases outside gene matches: 2. The CDR3 nucleotides are TGCAGTGCTCGGACAGGAAATTCACCCCTCCACTTT. Amino acid sequence: CSARTGNSPLHF.

The CDR3 loop reads CASSLARVTRGPTNEKLFF. CDR3 in DNA: TGTGCCAGCAGCTTAGCTCGGGTAACAAGGGGCCCAACTAATGAAAAACTGTTTTTT. The rearrangement uses TRBV7-8 and TRBJ1-4; tentative D call: TRBD1 (5 bases). The CDR3 consists of 19 residues. V shed 0 bases and J shed 0 bases, with 17 bases lying between them. The germline V gene encodes CDR1 SGHVS and CDR2 FQNEAQ. Drawing the rest from reference TRBV7-8 and TRBJ1-4, the complete variable domain is GAGVSQSPRYKVAKRGQDVALRCDPISGHVSLFWYQQALGQGPEFLTYFQNEAQLDKSGLPSDRFFAERPEGSVSTLKIQRTQQEDSAVYLCASSLARVTRGPTNEKLFFGSGTQLSVL.

This clonotype was seen at least ten times. The chain links TRBV6-5 to TRBJ2-2; the D gene is possibly TRBD2 (6 bases). Looked up from germline, CDR1 is MNHEY and CDR2 is SVGAGI. The length of the CDR3 is 15 residues. V lost 2 bases and J 0 bases, leaving 7 bases between the germline ends. The CDR3 loop is CASSYTSTNTGELFF. CDR3 coding DNA: TGTGCCAGCAGTTACACTAGCACGAACACCGGGGAGCTGTTTTTT.

This clonotype turned up a few times. The rearrangement joins TRBV12-3 or TRBV12-4 to TRBJ2-2, with 7 bases fitting TRBD1. The ends lost 7 bases at V and 6 bases at J; junction bases unmatched: 8. The CDR3 has 14 amino acids. CDR3 sequence (DNA): TGTGCCAGCATCGACAGGGAAACGGCCGGGGAGCTGTTTTTT. The encoded protein is CASIDRETAGELFF.

This clonotype has a handful of counts. This chain links TRBV15 with TRBJ2-5; 7 bases agree with TRBD1. The ends lost 5 bases at V and 4 bases at J; junction bases unmatched: 7. The germline V gene encodes CDR1 LNHNV and CDR2 YYDKDF (reference sequence). The CDR3 consists of 14 residues. CDR3: CATSGDRVLETQYF. CDR3 nucleotide sequence: TGTGCCACCAGCGGTGACAGGGTTCTAGAGACCCAGTACTTC.